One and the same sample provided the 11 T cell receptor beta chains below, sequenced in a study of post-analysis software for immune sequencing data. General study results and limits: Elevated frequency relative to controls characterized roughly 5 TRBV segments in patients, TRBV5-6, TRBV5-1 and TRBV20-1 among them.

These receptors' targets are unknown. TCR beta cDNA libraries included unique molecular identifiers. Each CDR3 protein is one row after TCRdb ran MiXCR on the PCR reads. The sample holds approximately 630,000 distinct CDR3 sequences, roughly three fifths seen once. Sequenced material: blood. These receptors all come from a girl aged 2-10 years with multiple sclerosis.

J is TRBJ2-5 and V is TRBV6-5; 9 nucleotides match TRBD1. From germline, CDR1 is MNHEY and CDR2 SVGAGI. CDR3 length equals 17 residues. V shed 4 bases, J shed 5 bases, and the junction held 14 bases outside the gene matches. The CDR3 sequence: CASSLGQGRGLGETQYF. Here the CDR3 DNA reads TGTGCCAGCAGTTTGGGACAGGGAAGAGGACTAGGGGAGACCCAGTACTTC.

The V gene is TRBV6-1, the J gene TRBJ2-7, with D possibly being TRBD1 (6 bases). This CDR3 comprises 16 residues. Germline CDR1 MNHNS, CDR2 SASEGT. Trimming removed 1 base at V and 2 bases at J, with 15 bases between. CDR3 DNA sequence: TGTGCCAGCAGTGAAGATTCAGGGACACTAGCCTACGAGCAGTACTTC. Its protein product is CASSEDSGTLAYEQYF.

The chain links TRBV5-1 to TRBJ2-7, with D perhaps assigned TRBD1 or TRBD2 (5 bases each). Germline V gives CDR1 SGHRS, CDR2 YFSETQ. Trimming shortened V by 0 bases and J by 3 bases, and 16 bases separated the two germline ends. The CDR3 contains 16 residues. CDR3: CASSLASQRGLYEQYF. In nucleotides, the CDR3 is TGCGCCAGCAGCTTGGCCTCGCAGAGGGGCCTCTACGAGCAGTACTTC.

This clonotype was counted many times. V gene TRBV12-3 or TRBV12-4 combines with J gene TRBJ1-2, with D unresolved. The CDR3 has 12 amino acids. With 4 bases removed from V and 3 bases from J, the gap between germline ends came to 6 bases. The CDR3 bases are TGTGCCAGCAGTTCTGGGGACTATGGCTACACCTTC. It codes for CASSSGDYGYTF.

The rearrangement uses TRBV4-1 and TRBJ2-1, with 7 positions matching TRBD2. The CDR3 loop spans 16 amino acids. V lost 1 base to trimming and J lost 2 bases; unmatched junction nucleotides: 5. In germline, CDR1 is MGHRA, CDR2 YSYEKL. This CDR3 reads CASSQGLAATYNEQFF. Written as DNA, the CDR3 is TGCGCCAGCAGCCAAGGGCTAGCGGCCACCTACAATGAGCAGTTCTTC.

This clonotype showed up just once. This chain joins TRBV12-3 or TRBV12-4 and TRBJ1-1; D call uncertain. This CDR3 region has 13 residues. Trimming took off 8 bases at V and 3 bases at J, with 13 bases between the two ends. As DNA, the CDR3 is TGTGCCAGCGGTACGGACGAGGACACTGAAGCTTTCTTT. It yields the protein CASGTDEDTEAFF.

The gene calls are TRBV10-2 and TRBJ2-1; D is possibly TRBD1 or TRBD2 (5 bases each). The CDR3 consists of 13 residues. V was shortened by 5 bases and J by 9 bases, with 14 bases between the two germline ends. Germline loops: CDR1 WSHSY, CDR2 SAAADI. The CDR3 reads CASSFDSGSEQFF. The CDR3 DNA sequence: TGCGCCAGCAGTTTCGACAGCGGTAGTGAGCAGTTCTTC.

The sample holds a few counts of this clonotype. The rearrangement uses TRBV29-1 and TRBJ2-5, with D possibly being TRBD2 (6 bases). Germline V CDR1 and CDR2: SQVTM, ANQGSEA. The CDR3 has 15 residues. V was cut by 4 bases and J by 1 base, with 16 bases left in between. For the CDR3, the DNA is TGCAGCGTTGCGCGGGATCTAGTCCCCCAAGAGACCCAGTACTTC. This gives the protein CSVARDLVPQETQYF.

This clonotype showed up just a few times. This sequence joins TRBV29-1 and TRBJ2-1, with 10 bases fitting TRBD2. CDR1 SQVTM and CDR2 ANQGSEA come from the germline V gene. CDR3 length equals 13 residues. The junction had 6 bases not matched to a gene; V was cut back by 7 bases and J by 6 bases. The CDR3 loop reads CSDQRTSGNEQFF. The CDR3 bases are TGCAGCGACCAAAGGACTAGCGGCAATGAGCAGTTCTTC.

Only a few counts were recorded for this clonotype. In DNA form, the CDR3 reads TGCAGCGTTGGGGGACAGGTTAACTATGGCTACACCTTC. It translates to CSVGGQVNYGYTF. The rearrangement links TRBV29-1 to TRBJ1-2, with 8 positions matching TRBD1. There are 13 residues in the CDR3. Trimming took 4 bases from V and 1 from J; bases not matched to a gene: 2. Germline V gene lookup returns CDR1 SQVTM and CDR2 ANQGSEA.

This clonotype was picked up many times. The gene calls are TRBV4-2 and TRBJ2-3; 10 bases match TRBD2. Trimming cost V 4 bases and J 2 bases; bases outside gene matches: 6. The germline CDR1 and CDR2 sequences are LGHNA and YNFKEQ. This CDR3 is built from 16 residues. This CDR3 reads CASSLTSGENTDTQYF. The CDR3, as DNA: TGTGCCAGCAGCCTCACTAGCGGGGAGAACACAGATACGCAGTATTTT.